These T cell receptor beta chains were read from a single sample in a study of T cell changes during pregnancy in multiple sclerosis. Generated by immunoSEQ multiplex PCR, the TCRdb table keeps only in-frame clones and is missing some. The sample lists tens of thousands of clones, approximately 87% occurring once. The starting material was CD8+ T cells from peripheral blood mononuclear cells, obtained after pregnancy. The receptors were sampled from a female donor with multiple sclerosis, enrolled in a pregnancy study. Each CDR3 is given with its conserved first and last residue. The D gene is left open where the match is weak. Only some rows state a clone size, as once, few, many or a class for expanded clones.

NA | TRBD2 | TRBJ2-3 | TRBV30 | TGTGCCTGGAGTGTAGAAGTACGGGGGGGCACAGATACGCAGTATTTT | CAWSVEVRGGTDTQYF
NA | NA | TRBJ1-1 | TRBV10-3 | TGTGCCATCAAACAGGGAGGGACTGAAGCTTTCTTT | CAIKQGGTEAFF
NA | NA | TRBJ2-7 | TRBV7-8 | TGTGCCAGCAGCTTTCGGGGGGCGGCCTACGAGCAGTACTTC | CASSFRGAAYEQYF
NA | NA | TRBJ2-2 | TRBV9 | TGTGCCAGCAGCCCGGGTGGGGGCCTGAGCACCGGGGAGCTGTTTTTT | CASSPGGGLSTGELFF
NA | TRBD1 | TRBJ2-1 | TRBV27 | TGTGCCAGCACCTCGGCCCGGGACAGGATGGAGTTCTTC | CASTSARDRMEFF
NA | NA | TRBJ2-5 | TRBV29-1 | TGCAGCGTTCTCGAACCGGCGGCAGTAGGAGAGACCCAGTACTTC | CSVLEPAAVGETQYF
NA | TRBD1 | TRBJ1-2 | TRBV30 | TGTGCCTGGAGTGTCCAGGACAGGGTCGGGGACGGCTACACCTTC | CAWSVQDRVGDGYTF
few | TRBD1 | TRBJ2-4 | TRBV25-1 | TGTGCCAGCGAAGGACAGGGGGCGTCCAAAAACATTCAGTACTTC | CASEGQGASKNIQYF
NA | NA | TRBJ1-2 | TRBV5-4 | TGTGCCAGCAGCTTGATTCTGGGGGCCAGTGGCTACACCTTC | CASSLILGASGYTF
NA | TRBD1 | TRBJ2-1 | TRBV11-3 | TGTGCCAGCAGCTCGAGACAGGGGCGGAGCTCCTACAATGAGCAGTTCTTC | CASSSRQGRSSYNEQFF
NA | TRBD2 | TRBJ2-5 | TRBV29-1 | TGCAGCGTTCCCTCTAGCGGGGGGGTCGAGACCCAGTACTTC | CSVPSSGGVETQYF
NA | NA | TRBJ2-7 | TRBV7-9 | TGTGCCAGCAGCTCCCCTAATCCTATCTACGAGCAGTACTTC | CASSSPNPIYEQYF
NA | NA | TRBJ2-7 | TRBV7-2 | TGTGCCAGCAGGAGACAGGTCCCCTACGAGCAGTACTTC | CASRRQVPYEQYF
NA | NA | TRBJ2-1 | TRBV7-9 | TGTGCCAGCAGCACAGTACAGGGTAGAGGCAATGAGCAGTTCTTC | CASSTVQGRGNEQFF
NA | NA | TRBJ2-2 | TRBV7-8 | TGTGCCAGCAGCAAAGAAGCGCGAACCGGGGAGCTGTTTTTT | CASSKEARTGELFF
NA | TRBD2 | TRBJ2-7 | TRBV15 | TGTGCCACCAGCAGGTGGCCCCGACTAGCGGGGGACCACGAGCAGTACTTC | CATSRWPRLAGDHEQYF
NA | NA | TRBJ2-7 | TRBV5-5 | TGTGCCAGCAGCTTGGATCCGGGCTCCTACGAGCAGTACTTC | CASSLDPGSYEQYF
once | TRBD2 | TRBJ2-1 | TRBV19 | TGTGCCATTTCAACCCTAGCGGGCTCCTACAATGAGCAGTTCTTC | CAISTLAGSYNEQFF
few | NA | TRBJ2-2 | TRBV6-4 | TGTGCCAGCAGTCCCTCCCAGGACACCGGGGAGCTGTTTTTT | CASSPSQDTGELFF
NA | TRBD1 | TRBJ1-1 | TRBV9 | TGTGCCAGCAGCAGGGACCATAGACAGGGAGGAGGTATCACTGAAGCTTTCTTT | CASSRDHRQGGGITEAFF
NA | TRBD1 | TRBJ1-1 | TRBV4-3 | TGCGCCAGCAGCCAAGATCCAGGGGGCAATGAAGCTTTCTTT | CASSQDPGGNEAFF
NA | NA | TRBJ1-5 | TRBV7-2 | TGTGCCAGCAGCTCAACAGGGTTATATCAGCCCCAGCATTTT | CASSSTGLYQPQHF
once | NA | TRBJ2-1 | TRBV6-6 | TGTGCCAGCAGCCAGGGTGGGGCCTGGGCCCCCGATGAGCAGTTCTTC | CASSQGGAWAPDEQFF
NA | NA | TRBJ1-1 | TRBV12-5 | TGTGCTAGTGGCCAGAACACTGAAGCTTTCTTT | CASGQNTEAFF
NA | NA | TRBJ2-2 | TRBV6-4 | TGTGCCAGCAGCGGGGGTCAGGACATAACCGGGGAGCTGTTTTTT | CASSGGQDITGELFF
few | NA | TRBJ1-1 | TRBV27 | TGTGCCAGCAGTTTACAGTCTTCATCTGAAGCTTTCTTT | CASSLQSSSEAFF
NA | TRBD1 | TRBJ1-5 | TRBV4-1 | TGCGCCAGCAGCCTCCGGGACAGGGGACAGCCCCAGCATTTT | CASSLRDRGQPQHF
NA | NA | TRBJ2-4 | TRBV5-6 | TGTGCCAGCAGCTCGTTTAGCTGGCAAGGCATTCAGTACTTC | CASSSFSWQGIQYF
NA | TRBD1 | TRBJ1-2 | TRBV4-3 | TGCGCCAGCAGCCAAGAAATAGGACAGGGAAAAAGGGGCTACACCTTC | CASSQEIGQGKRGYTF
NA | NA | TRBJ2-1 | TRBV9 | TGTGCCAGCAGCGTAGGGCGGGGATCGTACAATGAGCAGTTCTTC | CASSVGRGSYNEQFF
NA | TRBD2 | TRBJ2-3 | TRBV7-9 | TGTGCCAGCAGCCCAGAAGCGGGAAGGGGACCAGATACGCAGTATTTT | CASSPEAGRGPDTQYF